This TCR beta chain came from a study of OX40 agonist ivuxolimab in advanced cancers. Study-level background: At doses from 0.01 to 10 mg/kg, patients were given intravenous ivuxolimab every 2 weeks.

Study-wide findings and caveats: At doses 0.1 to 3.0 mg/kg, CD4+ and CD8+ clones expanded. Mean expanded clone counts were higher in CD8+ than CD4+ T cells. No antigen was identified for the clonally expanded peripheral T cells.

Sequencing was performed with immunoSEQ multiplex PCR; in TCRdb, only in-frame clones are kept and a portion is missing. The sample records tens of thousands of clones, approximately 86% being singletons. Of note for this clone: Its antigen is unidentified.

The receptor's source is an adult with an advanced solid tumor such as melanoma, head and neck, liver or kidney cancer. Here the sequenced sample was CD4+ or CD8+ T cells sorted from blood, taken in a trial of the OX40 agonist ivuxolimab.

The CDR3 sequence is CASREKGQANTEAFF. The CDR3 region has the DNA TGTGCCAGTAGGGAGAAAGGACAGGCAAACACTGAAGCTTTCTTT. The rearrangement joins TRBV19 to TRBJ1-1; 7 nucleotides agree with TRBD1. J lost 2 bases, V lost 6 bases, and 9 bases had no gene match. The germline CDR1 and CDR2 sequences are LNHDA and SQIVND (reference sequence). This CDR3 contains 15 residues.